Shown below are 17 T cell receptor beta chains from a single sample sequenced in a study of identical twins. TCRdb fed the 5' RACE reads into MiXCR, producing one record per CDR3 protein. The data show 550,000 to 700,000 distinct CDR3 sequences, roughly 20% seen once. The sample was also linked to a second study, of T cells expressing NK-cell markers.

Sample: PBMCs. The receptors here all came from a young woman in good health.

This rearrangement joins TRBV20-1 to TRBJ2-1; TRBD2 aligns across 8 bases. CDR3 length: 15 amino acids. Germline CDR1 and CDR2: DFQATT and SNEGSKA (reference sequence). After removal of 5 bases from V and 0 bases from J, the junction contained 6 bases not matched to a gene. The CDR3 DNA sequence: TGCAGTGCTGCCCAGCGGGAGTTCTCCTACAATGAGCAGTTCTTC. Its protein product is CSAAQREFSYNEQFF.

V usage is TRBV7-8 and J usage is TRBJ2-2; TRBD1 agrees at 7 bases. Germline CDR1 reads SGHVS; CDR2 reads FQNEAQ. The CDR3 covers 17 residues. The V gene end was trimmed by 4 bases and the J gene end by 4 bases; junction bases not matched to a gene: 12. The CDR3 nucleotides are TGTGCCAGCAGCTCCCTTTCCGACAGGGTGATCACCGGGGAGCTGTTTTTT. Amino acids: CASSSLSDRVITGELFF.

The V and J genes are TRBV19 and TRBJ2-5; 8 bases line up with TRBD1. Germline trimming cut 5 bases from V and 5 bases from J; bases unmatched to any gene: 10. Germline V gene sequence: CDR1 LNHDA, CDR2 SQIVND (reference sequence). This CDR3 is built from 15 residues. CDR3 loop: CASSPGTGIWETQYF. CDR3 DNA sequence: TGTGCCAGTAGTCCCGGGACAGGAATCTGGGAGACCCAGTACTTC.

In its sample, this clonotype was seen a few times. The rearrangement links TRBV5-1 to TRBJ2-1; a weak D match, TRBD2 (6 bases). This CDR3 spans 14 amino acids. The V and J ends lost 5 bases and 6 bases respectively, with 15 bases between them. CDR1 and CDR2 from the germline V gene are SGHRS and YFSETQ. The CDR3 DNA follows: TGCGCCAGCAGTTCCCGGGACTCGATCAATGAGCAGTTCTTC. Protein sequence: CASSSRDSINEQFF.

The chain couples TRBV10-3 to TRBJ2-5, with 7 bases that match TRBD1. CDR1 is ENHRY, CDR2 SYGVKD, per germline. The ends lost 6 bases at V and 5 bases at J; junction bases unmatched: 6. The CDR3 is 13 residues long. CDR3 DNA: TGTGCCATCAGGGCTACAGGGGTTGAGACCCAGTACTTC. This encodes CAIRATGVETQYF.

This clonotype was counted ten times or more. The genes are TRBV5-1 and TRBJ1-1, with TRBD1 matching 7 bases. Germline V lookup: CDR1 SGHRS, CDR2 YFSETQ. With 7 bases clipped from V and 9 bases from J, the junction kept 12 bases outside the gene matches. The CDR3 length is 13 residues. CDR3 protein: CASYQGEATKAFF. The CDR3, as DNA: TGCGCCAGCTACCAGGGGGAAGCTACTAAAGCTTTCTTT.

This clonotype was counted at least ten times. The chain recombines TRBV12-3 or TRBV12-4 with TRBJ1-6; weak D call: TRBD1 (5 bases). Trimming took 3 bases from V and 9 from J, leaving 12 bases between them. This CDR3 is 14 amino acids long. The CDR3 DNA follows: TGTGCCAGCAGTTTGTCCAGGGTACCTTCACCCCTCCACTTT. This translates into CASSLSRVPSPLHF.

This clonotype has only a few counts. The V call is TRBV5-6, the J call TRBJ2-5; TRBD1 is a possible D gene (6 bases). This CDR3 comprises 13 residues. The V gene's germline CDR1 is SGHDT and CDR2 YYEEEE. Trimming removed 0 bases from V and 6 bases from J, with 9 bases in between. The CDR3 loop is CASSLDGGQTQYF. The CDR3 nucleotides read TGTGCCAGCAGCTTGGATGGGGGCCAGACCCAGTACTTC.

This clonotype was observed at least ten times. The chain couples TRBV2 to TRBJ1-5; D ambiguous. This CDR3 contains 16 residues. With 2 bases removed from V and 2 bases from J, the gap between germline ends came to 13 bases. Germline V gene sequence: CDR1 SNHLY, CDR2 FYNNEI. The chain's CDR3 is CASSEISRYGNQPQHF. In DNA, the CDR3 is TGTGCCAGCAGTGAAATTTCGAGGTATGGCAATCAGCCCCAGCATTTT.

The CDR3 sequence is CSVGQPYSYEQYF. CDR3 DNA sequence: TGCAGCGTTGGACAGCCCTACTCCTACGAGCAGTACTTC. The chain employs TRBV29-1 and TRBJ2-7; D possibly corresponds to TRBD1 (5 bases). CDR1 is SQVTM, CDR2 ANQGSEA, per germline. Trimming left V 4 bases short and J 0 bases short, with 10 bases between. CDR3 length: 13 amino acids.

The chain recombines TRBV7-9 with TRBJ1-2; D gene unclear. CDR1 and CDR2 (germline): SEHNR, FQNEAQ (reference sequence). Trimming stripped 5 bases from V and 10 bases from J, with 17 bases between. CDR3 length: 13 residues. The DNA for the CDR3 is TGTGCCAGCAGCCCACCCCAGATCTTTGACTACACCTTC. This codes for CASSPPQIFDYTF.

For the CDR3, the DNA is TGCGCCAGCAGCTTGGAACGGGCCTGGGAGACCCAGTACTTC. It yields the protein CASSLERAWETQYF. J is TRBJ2-5 and V is TRBV5-1; no reliable D call. Germline CDR1 and CDR2: SGHRS and YFSETQ. Between the trimmed V and J ends, which lost 0 bases and 5 bases, there was a span of 11 bases. CDR3 length equals 14 residues.

The rearrangement joins TRBV18 to TRBJ2-3; 9 nucleotides agree with TRBD2. This CDR3 contains 15 residues. Germline trimming cut 0 bases from V and 6 bases from J; bases unmatched to any gene: 4. The germline V gene has CDR1 KGHSH and CDR2 LQKENI. This chain's CDR3 is CASSPPRTSADTQYF. The CDR3 bases are TGTGCCAGCTCACCACCTAGGACTAGCGCCGATACGCAGTATTTT.

The chain carries TRBV14 and TRBJ2-7; no clear D gene. Germline V CDR1 and CDR2: SGHDN, FVKESK. Between the trimmed V and J ends, which lost 3 bases and 8 bases, there was a span of 14 bases. CDR3 length: 13 amino acids. CDR3 DNA sequence: TGTGCCAGCAGCCACTTCGAGGCTAACAAGCAGTACTTC. It encodes CASSHFEANKQYF.

This clonotype was detected many times. The chain carries TRBV27 and TRBJ2-3; no clear D. The CDR3 length is 14 residues. In germline, CDR1 is MNHEY, CDR2 SMNVEV (reference sequence). V lost 5 bases and J lost 3, with 12 bases in between. The CDR3 loop is CASSPSHRTDTQYF. The CDR3 DNA follows: TGTGCCAGCAGTCCTTCACACAGAACAGATACGCAGTATTTT.

This clonotype showed up many times. This rearrangement joins TRBV7-6 to TRBJ2-3, with D unclear. The germline V and J ends were trimmed by 5 bases and 6 bases, with 36 bases remaining between them. CDR1 and CDR2 from the germline V gene are SGHVS and FNYEAQ. The CDR3 runs to 21 residues. The CDR3 DNA is TGTGCCAGCAGCAATAACAGACGATCTACCACAGTTATTCATATAATCGATACGCAGTATTTT. This sequence encodes CASSNNRRSTTVIHIIDTQYF.

A few counts support this clonotype. The V call is TRBV6-1, the J call TRBJ1-6; maybe TRBD1 (5 bases). Trimming removed 8 bases at V and 6 bases at J, with 17 bases between. The germline gives CDR1 MNHNS, CDR2 SASEGT. CDR3 length equals 15 residues. The CDR3 reads CASSYWGVGNSPLHF. The CDR3 region has the DNA TGTGCCAGCTCATACTGGGGGGTCGGTAATTCACCCCTCCACTTT.